The source of this TCR beta chain is a study of cytomegalovirus exposure and HLA in healthy donors. V lost 3 bases to trimming and J lost 2 bases, with 13 bases between them. Per germline, CDR1 KGHSH and CDR2 LQKENI. The CDR3 runs 15 residues. Whole-study findings and limits: Later work found that TCR association rates differed between HLA loci; DRB1 had the most and HLA-C the fewest.

Comment on this clone: The antigen is undetermined. Other DNA sequences in this sample translate to the same CDR3.

There were likely unrecorded immune exposures, though donors were nominally healthy when sampled. 60 Vbeta and 13 Jbeta primers were used in PCR. The data were produced by immunoSEQ multiplex PCR, yet TCRdb's version contains in-frame clones alone and is incomplete. The profile shows fewer than 200,000 clones, roughly 13% of them singletons. The chain employs TRBV18 and TRBJ1-1; possible D gene TRBD1, 6 bases. The TCR originated in a man aged 45 to 65 in good health and CMV-seropositive. Sequences were obtained from PBMCs. DNA for the CDR3: TGTGCCAGCTCACCCTCGACAGGAGGTAACACTGAAGCTTTCTTT. Encoded protein: CASSPSTGGNTEAFF.